A selection of T cell receptor beta chains follows, all from one sample in a study of T cell responses to AZD1222 COVID-19 vaccine. Repertoires were generated with immunoSEQ multiplex PCR, while TCRdb's copy carries only in-frame clones and drops some. The sample has about 180,000 clones, roughly 87% seen once. The sample in question was peripheral blood, obtained on day 0 of AZD1222 vaccination. The source is an adult in good health. Each CDR3 is given with its conserved first and last residue. Expanded clones get a size class; other rows say once, few or many, or leave the size out.

clone size: .; V gene: TRBV27; J gene: TRBJ2-3; CDR3 protein: CASSLIGTGKRGDTQYF
clone size: few; V gene: TRBV7-8; J gene: TRBJ1-5; CDR3 protein: CASSSVGVRAQPQHF
clone size: once; V gene: TRBV18; J gene: TRBJ2-2; CDR3 protein: CASSRAGFNTGELFF
clone size: .; V gene: TRBV27; J gene: TRBJ1-4; CDR3 protein: CASRGGVANEKLFF
clone size: .; V gene: TRBV4-1; J gene: TRBJ2-1; CDR3 protein: CASSQGLGEGTPSGNEQFF
clone size: .; V gene: TRBV18; J gene: TRBJ2-1; CDR3 protein: CASSLNYNEQFF
clone size: once; V gene: TRBV9; J gene: TRBJ1-4; CDR3 protein: CASSRRWDHEKLFF
clone size: .; V gene: TRBV11-2; J gene: TRBJ1-5; CDR3 protein: CASSFARNQPQHF
clone size: .; V gene: TRBV11-1; J gene: TRBJ2-5; CDR3 protein: CASSLALGRPPNF
clone size: once; V gene: TRBV12-3/TRBV12-4; J gene: TRBJ2-7; CDR3 protein: CASSSAYEQYF
clone size: .; V gene: TRBV3-1/TRBV3-2; J gene: TRBJ2-2; CDR3 protein: CASSQAPGTTGELFF
clone size: .; V gene: TRBV27; J gene: TRBJ1-2; CDR3 protein: CASRGYRGLTYGYTF
clone size: .; V gene: TRBV3-1/TRBV3-2; J gene: TRBJ1-1; CDR3 protein: CASSPTGIGGTEAFF
clone size: .; V gene: TRBV9; J gene: TRBJ1-2; CDR3 protein: CASSPNSGLNYGYTF